The 26 T cell receptor beta chains presented below share a single source sample, sequenced in a study of CD4 T cells in relation to SARS-CoV-2 and coronaviruses. The table came from immunoSEQ multiplex PCR; TCRdb's copy has only in-frame clones and leaves some out. The sample shows roughly 20,000 clones, over 60% of them seen only once. Unexposed donor CD4+ T cells date from 2011-2018, before the COVID-19 pandemic. The cells were cultured for approximately 10 days before CD4+ T cells were isolated. These TCRs are of unknown antigen specificity. Sample: CD4+ T cells from PBMCs, cultured in vitro. The source is a human donor in good health.

V gene TRBV5-1 combines with J gene TRBJ2-5; the D gene is possibly TRBD2 (6 bases). Germline values: CDR1 SGHRS, CDR2 YFSETQ. There are 16 residues in the CDR3. V was shortened by 2 bases and J by 2 bases, with 16 bases between the two germline ends. The CDR3 nucleotides read TGCGCCAGCAGCTTCGTAGGGTCGGGGAGGCAAGAGACCCAGTACTTC. It codes for CASSFVGSGRQETQYF.

The rearrangement joins TRBV2 to TRBJ2-2, with D possibly matching TRBD1 (6 bases). The V gene's germline CDR1 is SNHLY and CDR2 FYNNEI. The CDR3 totals 15 residues. The germline V and J ends were trimmed by 8 bases and 4 bases, with 17 bases remaining between them. CDR3: CASHRDTALTGELFF. CDR3 DNA: TGTGCCAGCCACCGGGACACCGCTCTCACCGGGGAGCTGTTTTTT.

This chain connects TRBV19 to TRBJ1-1; 8 bases line up with TRBD1. The CDR3 has 11 amino acids. Germline loops: CDR1 LNHDA, CDR2 SQIVND (reference sequence). J was trimmed by 12 bases and V by 5 bases; bases with no gene match: 5. The CDR3 loop is CASSHDRGSFF. CDR3 sequence (DNA): TGTGCCAGTAGTCACGACAGGGGTTCTTTCTTT.

This clone was recorded a few times. The genes are TRBV12-3 or TRBV12-4 and TRBJ1-1, with a weak D call TRBD1 (5 bases). The V gene lost 6 bases and the J gene lost 2 bases, with 10 bases spanning the gap. The CDR3 consists of 13 residues. The CDR3 DNA sequence: TGTGCCAGCAGCCGACAGATAAACACTGAAGCTTTCTTT. It encodes CASSRQINTEAFF.

This sequence joins TRBV27 and TRBJ2-1; 14 bases map to TRBD2. V lost 7 bases, J lost 1 base, and 9 bases stayed unmatched. The germline V gene encodes CDR1 MNHEY and CDR2 SMNVEV (reference sequence). The CDR3 totals 18 residues. CDR3 amino acids: CASNGLAGGTASYNEQFF. For the CDR3, the DNA is TGTGCCAGCAACGGACTAGCGGGGGGCACTGCGTCCTACAATGAGCAGTTCTTC.

The chain is built from TRBV7-3 and TRBJ2-1; 14 bases match TRBD2. The germline V gene encodes CDR1 SGHTA and CDR2 FQGTGA. The trim removed 5 bases at V and 6 bases at J, leaving 6 bases unmatched. This CDR3 contains 16 residues. The CDR3 region is CASSPGLAGGSNEQFF. In nucleotides, the CDR3 is TGTGCCAGCAGCCCCGGACTAGCGGGAGGTAGCAATGAGCAGTTCTTC.

The chain has TRBV7-9 and TRBJ1-2; the match to TRBD1 covers 9 bases. V lost 5 bases to trimming and J lost 8 bases; unmatched junction nucleotides: 6. The length of the CDR3 is 13 residues. Germline-derived CDR1 and CDR2 are SEHNR and FQNEAQ (reference sequence). CDR3 in amino acids: CASSPQGARGYTF. As DNA, the CDR3 is TGTGCCAGCAGCCCACAGGGGGCGAGGGGCTACACCTTC. Full variable domain (missing parts from reference TRBV7-9 and TRBJ1-2): DTGVSQNPRHKITKRGQNVTFRCDPISEHNRLYWYRQTLGQGPEFLTYFQNEAQLEKSRLLSDRFSAERPKGSFSTLEIQRTEQGDSAMYLCASSPQGARGYTFGSGTRLTVV.

The V call is TRBV30, the J call TRBJ2-6; unclear D gene. Germline values: CDR1 GTSNPN, CDR2 SVGIG (reference sequence). The CDR3 runs to 15 residues. With 0 bases removed from V and 0 bases from J, the gap between germline ends came to 6 bases. The CDR3 region has the DNA TGTGCCTGGAGTGTGGGCAACTCTGGGGCCAACGTCCTGACTTTC. Translation: CAWSVGNSGANVLTF.

The chain carries TRBV19 and TRBJ2-1, with TRBD1 as a possible D gene (6 bases). This CDR3 is built from 12 residues. CDR1 and CDR2 from the germline V gene are LNHDA and SQIVND (reference sequence). Trimming shortened V by 4 bases and J by 8 bases, and 9 bases separated the two germline ends. CDR3 DNA: TGTGCCAGTAGTACACAGGGCTATGAGCAGTTCTTC. This codes for CASSTQGYEQFF.

The V call is TRBV3-1 (or the pseudogene TRBV3-2), the J call TRBJ1-4; possibly TRBD1 for D (5 bases). V was pared by 4 bases and J by 4 bases, with 10 bases between. The V gene's germline CDR1 is LGHDT and CDR2 YNNKEL (reference sequence). This CDR3 has 14 amino acids. CDR3 nucleotides: TGTGCCAGCAGCCGGACACCAAGTAATGAAAAACTGTTTTTT. This codes for CASSRTPSNEKLFF.

This clone was counted only a few times. V is TRBV28 and J is TRBJ1-1; D is unclear. V lost 5 bases and J lost 0, with 7 bases in between. Germline CDR1 MDHEN, CDR2 SYDVKM. The CDR3 is made up of 13 amino acids. This CDR3 reads CASSGSMNTEAFF. As DNA, the CDR3 is TGTGCCAGCAGTGGGAGCATGAACACTGAAGCTTTCTTT.

This chain joins TRBV2 and TRBJ2-2, with D perhaps TRBD1 (5 bases). The CDR3 has 14 residues. CDR1 and CDR2 from the germline V gene are SNHLY and FYNNEI. With 4 bases removed from V and 7 bases from J, the gap between germline ends came to 13 bases. CDR3 in amino acids: CASSVARAGGELFF. The DNA of the CDR3 is TGTGCCAGCAGTGTTGCCAGGGCTGGCGGGGAGCTGTTTTTT.

This rearrangement joins TRBV19 to TRBJ1-5, with TRBD1 as a possible D gene (6 bases). V was pared by 9 bases and J by 6 bases, with 15 bases between. CDR3 length: 13 amino acids. Germline loops: CDR1 LNHDA, CDR2 SQIVND (reference sequence). The CDR3 spells CASLGGLGQPQHF. Written as DNA, the CDR3 is TGTGCCAGCCTGGGGGGGCTCGGTCAGCCCCAGCATTTT.

The chain joins TRBV14 to TRBJ2-7; 7 bases line up with TRBD1. The junction had 9 bases not matched to a gene; V was cut back by 4 bases and J by 0 bases. The CDR3 runs 16 residues. Germline V CDR1 and CDR2: SGHDN, FVKESK. The CDR3 DNA is TGTGCCAGCAGCCTAGAGGGGGCGGTGAGCTCCTACGAGCAGTACTTC. Translating gives CASSLEGAVSSYEQYF.

The V call is TRBV20-1, the J call TRBJ2-3; no reliable D call. The CDR3 is 15 amino acids. Trimming took 3 bases from V and 5 from J, leaving 18 bases between them. Looked up from germline, CDR1 is DFQATT and CDR2 is SNEGSKA (reference sequence). As DNA, the CDR3 is TGCAGTGCTAGTATGGGCGTCCAGTACCGAGATACGCAGTATTTT. Amino acid sequence: CSASMGVQYRDTQYF.

This clone has a handful of counts. The rearrangement links TRBV15 to TRBJ1-2, with a tentative D call TRBD1 (5 bases). CDR1 and CDR2 (germline): LNHNV, YYDKDF (reference sequence). The CDR3 extends over 17 amino acids. The V gene lost 2 bases and the J gene lost 4 bases, with 20 bases spanning the gap. The CDR3 here is CATSRQGAYKVGYGYTF. Written as DNA, the CDR3 is TGTGCCACCAGCAGACAAGGGGCCTACAAGGTGGGCTATGGCTACACCTTC.

The chain recombines TRBV10-3 with TRBJ1-5, with 10 bases fitting TRBD1. Germline trimming cut 3 bases from V and 6 bases from J; bases unmatched to any gene: 2. The length of the CDR3 is 14 residues. Germline lookup yields CDR1 ENHRY and CDR2 SYGVKD. The CDR3 nucleotides are TGTGCCATCAGTGAACGGGACAGGGGTCAGCCCCAGCATTTT. It specifies CAISERDRGQPQHF.

The gene calls are TRBV29-1 and TRBJ1-2; possibly TRBD1 for D (5 bases). V gave up 3 bases and J gave up 5 bases, with 10 bases separating them. This CDR3 has 12 amino acids. Germline CDR1 reads SQVTM; CDR2 reads ANQGSEA. As DNA, the CDR3 is TGCAGCGTTGATCTACAGGCTTATGGCTACACCTTC. Translating it yields CSVDLQAYGYTF.

The CDR3 sequence is CASSFVQPNTEAFF. CDR3 bases: TGTGCCAGCAGCTTTGTACAACCGAACACTGAAGCTTTCTTT. The rearrangement links TRBV13 to TRBJ1-1; D uncertain. The CDR3 consists of 14 residues. Trimming shortened V by 3 bases and J by 1 base, and 9 bases separated the two germline ends. Per germline, CDR1 PRHDT and CDR2 FYEKMQ (reference sequence). The variable domain in full, with the rest retrieved from reference TRBV13 and TRBJ1-1, is AAGVIQSPRHLIKEKRETATLKCYPIPRHDTVYWYQQGPGQDPQFLISFYEKMQSDKGSIPDRFSAQQFSDYHSELNMSSLELGDSALYFCASSFVQPNTEAFFGQGTRLTVV.

J is TRBJ2-1 and V is TRBV10-1; 8 bases are shared with TRBD2. With 2 bases clipped from V and 5 bases from J, the junction kept 8 bases outside the gene matches. The CDR3 is made up of 16 amino acids. Per germline, CDR1 WNHNN and CDR2 SYGVQD (reference sequence). CDR3 DNA sequence: TGCGCCAGCAGTGAGGGTAGCGGGAACTTAAACAATGAGCAGTTCTTC. Translating it yields CASSEGSGNLNNEQFF.

J is TRBJ2-3 and V is TRBV5-1; 9 nucleotides agree with TRBD1. CDR3 length equals 14 residues. Trimming cost V 5 bases and J 6 bases; bases outside gene matches: 7. Germline V lookup: CDR1 SGHRS, CDR2 YFSETQ. CDR3 loop: CASRPGQGLDTQYF. The CDR3 coding sequence is TGCGCCAGCAGACCGGGACAGGGTCTCGATACGCAGTATTTT.

The rearrangement links TRBV10-2 to TRBJ1-5, with D maybe TRBD1 (6 bases). CDR3 length: 17 residues. Germline V lookup: CDR1 WSHSY, CDR2 SAAADI. V was pared by 5 bases and J by 0 bases, with 17 bases between. CDR3 nucleotides: TGCGCCAGCAGTTCCGGAACAGGGTTCGATAGCAATCAGCCCCAGCATTTT. This translates into CASSSGTGFDSNQPQHF.

The chain recombines TRBV5-1 with TRBJ1-1; D not resolved. V gave up 2 bases and J gave up 0 bases, with 8 bases separating them. CDR3 size: 14 residues. Looked up from germline, CDR1 is SGHRS and CDR2 is YFSETQ. CDR3: CASSFGPLNTEAFF. The CDR3 DNA sequence: TGCGCCAGCAGCTTCGGGCCGTTGAACACTGAAGCTTTCTTT.

By frequency in the sample, this clone is hyperexpanded. V gene TRBV24-1 combines with J gene TRBJ1-5; TRBD1 aligns across 9 bases. CDR3 length: 17 amino acids. Germline V CDR1 and CDR2: KGHDR, SFDVKD. J lost 2 bases, V lost 5 bases, and 9 bases had no gene match. The chain's CDR3 is CATSGGTGTYGNQPQHF. CDR3 coding DNA: TGTGCCACCAGTGGGGGGACAGGGACCTATGGCAATCAGCCCCAGCATTTT.

The chain's CDR3 is CASSFGGPYEQYF. The DNA of the CDR3 is TGTGCCAGCAGTTTTGGGGGGCCCTACGAGCAGTACTTC. The chain combines TRBV12-3 or TRBV12-4 with TRBJ2-7; D tentatively fits TRBD1 or TRBD2 (6 bases each). Trimming stripped 3 bases from V and 2 bases from J, with 8 bases between. The CDR3 consists of 13 residues.

The V call is TRBV3-1 (or the pseudogene TRBV3-2), the J call TRBJ1-1; 11 bases map to TRBD1. The J segment lost 0 bases and the V segment lost 4 bases, leaving 4 bases of the junction unmatched. The germline V gene encodes CDR1 LGHDT and CDR2 YNNKEL (reference sequence). This CDR3 region has 16 residues. This chain's CDR3 is CASSLGTGGLNTEAFF. In DNA, the CDR3 is TGTGCCAGCAGCCTCGGGACAGGGGGACTGAACACTGAAGCTTTCTTT.